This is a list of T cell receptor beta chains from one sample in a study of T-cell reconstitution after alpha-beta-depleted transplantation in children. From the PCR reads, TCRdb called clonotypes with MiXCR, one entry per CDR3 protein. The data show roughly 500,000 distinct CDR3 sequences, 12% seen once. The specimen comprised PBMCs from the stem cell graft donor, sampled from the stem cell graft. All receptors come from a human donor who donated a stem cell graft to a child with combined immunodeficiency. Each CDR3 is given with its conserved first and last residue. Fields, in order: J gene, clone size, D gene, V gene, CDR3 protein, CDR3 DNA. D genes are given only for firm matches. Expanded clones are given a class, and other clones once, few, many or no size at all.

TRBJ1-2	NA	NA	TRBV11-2	CASSFGNGYTF	TGTGCCAGCAGCTTCGGGAATGGCTACACCTTC
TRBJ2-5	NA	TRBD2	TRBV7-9	CAGGGETQYF	TGTGCCGGCGGGGGGGAGACCCAGTACTTC
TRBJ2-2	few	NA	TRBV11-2	CASRFFVGPDVNTGELFF	TGTGCCAGCAGATTCTTCGTGGGTCCAGACGTAAACACCGGGGAGCTGTTTTTT
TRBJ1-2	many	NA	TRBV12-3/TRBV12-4	CASSLVGGAHNYGYTF	TGTGCCAGCAGTTTAGTTGGGGGGGCCCATAACTATGGCTACACCTTC
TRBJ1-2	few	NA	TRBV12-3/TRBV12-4	CASSLDDRWYGYTF	TGTGCCAGCAGTTTGGACGACCGTTGGTATGGCTACACCTTC
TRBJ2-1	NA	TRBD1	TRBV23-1	CAVRSGQGFRNEQFF	TGCGCCGTTCGCTCGGGACAGGGTTTTCGCAATGAGCAGTTCTTC
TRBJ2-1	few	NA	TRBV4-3	CASSKGVSRSYNEQFF	TGCGCCAGCAGCAAGGGGGTAAGCCGCTCCTACAATGAGCAGTTCTTC
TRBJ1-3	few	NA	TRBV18	CASSPPRRPGNTIYF	TGTGCCAGCTCACCACCGCGCCGTCCTGGAAACACCATATATTTT
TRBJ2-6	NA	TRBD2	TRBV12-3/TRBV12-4	CASRQGQRGGPGANVLTF	TGTGCCAGCAGACAGGGCCAGCGGGGGGGCCCTGGGGCCAACGTCCTGACTTTC
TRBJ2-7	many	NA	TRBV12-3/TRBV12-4	CASSWAAYEQYF	TGTGCCAGCAGTTGGGCGGCGTACGAGCAGTACTTC
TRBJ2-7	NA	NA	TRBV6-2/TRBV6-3	CASNPRDSYEQYF	TGTGCCAGCAATCCGAGGGACTCCTACGAGCAGTACTTC
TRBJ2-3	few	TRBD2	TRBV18	CASSPRRLAGVEDTQYF	TGTGCCAGCTCACCAAGGAGACTAGCGGGAGTGGAAGATACGCAGTATTTT
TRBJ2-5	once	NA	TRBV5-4	CASSSESLQETQYF	TGTGCCAGCAGCTCTGAGTCTCTCCAAGAGACCCAGTACTTC
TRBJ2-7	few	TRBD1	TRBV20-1	CSAINRGLDYEQYF	TGCAGTGCGATCAACAGGGGGTTGGACTACGAGCAGTACTTC
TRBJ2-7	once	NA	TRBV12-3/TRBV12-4	CASSPRDGMFEQYF	TGTGCCAGCAGCCCTAGGGACGGAATGTTCGAGCAGTACTTC
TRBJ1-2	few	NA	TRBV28	CASSLWGEVGYGYTF	TGTGCCAGCAGTTTATGGGGGGAGGTTGGCTATGGCTACACCTTC
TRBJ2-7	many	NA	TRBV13	CASSLTNLWGVSEQYF	TGTGCCAGCAGCTTAACGAACCTTTGGGGGGTGAGCGAGCAGTACTTC
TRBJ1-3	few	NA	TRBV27	CASSRDGGGNTIYF	TGTGCCAGCAGCCGAGACGGGGGAGGAAACACCATATATTTT
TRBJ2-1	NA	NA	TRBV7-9	CASSPQGGNEQFF	TGTGCCAGCAGCCCCCAGGGGGGGAATGAGCAGTTCTTC
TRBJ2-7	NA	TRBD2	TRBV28	CAHSGGTSGYEQYF	TGTGCCCATAGCGGCGGGACTAGCGGCTACGAGCAGTACTTC
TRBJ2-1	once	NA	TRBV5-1	CASSWQTGRFNEQFF	TGCGCCAGCAGCTGGCAGACAGGGAGGTTCAATGAGCAGTTCTTC
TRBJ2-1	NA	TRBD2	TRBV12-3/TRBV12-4	CASCPPPSGLADDYNEQFF	TGTGCCAGCTGTCCCCCCCCATCCGGACTAGCGGACGATTACAATGAGCAGTTCTTC
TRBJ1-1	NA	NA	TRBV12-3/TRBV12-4	CASSFTQKAFF	TGTGCCAGCAGTTTCACCCAGAAAGCTTTCTTT
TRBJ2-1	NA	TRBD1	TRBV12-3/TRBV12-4	CASSFRTGGIDEQFF	TGTGCCAGCAGTTTCCGGACAGGGGGCATCGATGAGCAGTTCTTC
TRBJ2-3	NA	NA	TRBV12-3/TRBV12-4	CASSPTSPRTPDTQYF	TGTGCCAGCAGCCCCACTTCCCCCCGAACCCCAGATACGCAGTATTTT
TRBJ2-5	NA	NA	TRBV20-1	CSARDYWSGGTQQETQYF	TGCAGTGCTAGAGATTACTGGTCTGGCGGAACTCAACAAGAGACCCAGTACTTC
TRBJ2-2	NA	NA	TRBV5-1	CASSLAQFNTGELFF	TGCGCCAGCAGCTTGGCCCAGTTTAACACCGGGGAGCTGTTTTTT
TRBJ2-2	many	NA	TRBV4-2	CASSPPDRDTGELFF	TGTGCCAGCAGCCCCCCGGACAGAGACACCGGGGAGCTGTTTTTT
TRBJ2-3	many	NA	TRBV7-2	CASKRDSTDTQYF	TGTGCCAGCAAAAGGGACTCTACAGATACGCAGTATTTT
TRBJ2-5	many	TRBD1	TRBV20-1	CSAHSLDRAGETQYF	TGCAGTGCTCATTCTCTCGACAGGGCTGGAGAGACCCAGTACTTC
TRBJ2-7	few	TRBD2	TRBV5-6	CASSPEGLAGGTYEQYF	TGTGCCAGCAGCCCAGAAGGACTAGCGGGAGGGACCTACGAGCAGTACTTC
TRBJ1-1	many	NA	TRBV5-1	CASSLAYQGRATEAFF	TGCGCCAGCAGCTTGGCCTACCAGGGACGGGCCACTGAAGCTTTCTTT
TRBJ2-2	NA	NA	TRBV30	CAWSETLGELFF	TGTGCCTGGAGTGAGACTCTCGGGGAGCTGTTTTTT
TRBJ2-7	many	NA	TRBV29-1	CSVGEGPYEQYF	TGCAGCGTTGGTGAGGGTCCCTACGAGCAGTACTTC
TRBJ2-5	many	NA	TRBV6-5	CASSYATAAQETQYF	TGTGCCAGCAGTTACGCGACCGCCGCCCAAGAGACCCAGTACTTC
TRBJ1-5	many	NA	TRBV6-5	CASSYSTPITGRQPQHF	TGTGCCAGCAGTTACTCGACTCCTATAACAGGGCGCCAGCCCCAGCATTTT